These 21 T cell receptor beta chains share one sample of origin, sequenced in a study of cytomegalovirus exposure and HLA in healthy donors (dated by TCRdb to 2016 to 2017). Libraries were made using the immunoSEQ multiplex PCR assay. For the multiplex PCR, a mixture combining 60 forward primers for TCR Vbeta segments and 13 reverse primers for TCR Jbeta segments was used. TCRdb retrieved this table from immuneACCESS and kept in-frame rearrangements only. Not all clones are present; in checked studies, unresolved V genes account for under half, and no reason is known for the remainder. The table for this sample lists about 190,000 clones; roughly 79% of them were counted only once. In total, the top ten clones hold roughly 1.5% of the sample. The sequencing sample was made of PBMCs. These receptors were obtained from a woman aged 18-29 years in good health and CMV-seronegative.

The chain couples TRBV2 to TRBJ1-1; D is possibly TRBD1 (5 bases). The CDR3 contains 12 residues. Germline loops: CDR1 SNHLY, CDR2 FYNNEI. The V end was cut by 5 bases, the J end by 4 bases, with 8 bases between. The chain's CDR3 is CASSQGSTEAFF. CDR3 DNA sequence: TGTGCCAGCAGTCAGGGATCCACTGAAGCTTTCTTT.

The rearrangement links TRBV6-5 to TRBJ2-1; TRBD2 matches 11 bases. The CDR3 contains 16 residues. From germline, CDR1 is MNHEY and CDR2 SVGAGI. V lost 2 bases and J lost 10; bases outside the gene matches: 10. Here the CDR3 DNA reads TGTGCCAGCAGTTACCTAGCGGGGGGTCCTTCTGGGGAGCAGTTCTTC. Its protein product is CASSYLAGGPSGEQFF.

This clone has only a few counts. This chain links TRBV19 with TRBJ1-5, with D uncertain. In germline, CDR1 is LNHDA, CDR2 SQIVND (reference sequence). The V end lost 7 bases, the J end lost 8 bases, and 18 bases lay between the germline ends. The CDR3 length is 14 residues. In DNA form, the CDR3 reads TGTGCCAGTACTATCGGACTTGGCGTGAAGCCCCAGCATTTT. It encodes CASTIGLGVKPQHF. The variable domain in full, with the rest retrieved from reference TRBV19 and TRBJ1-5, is DGGITQSPKYLFRKEGQNVTLSCEQNLNHDAMYWYRQDPGQGLRLIYYSQIVNDFQKGDIAEGYSVSREKKESFPLTVTSAQKNPTAFYLCASTIGLGVKPQHFGDGTRLSIL.

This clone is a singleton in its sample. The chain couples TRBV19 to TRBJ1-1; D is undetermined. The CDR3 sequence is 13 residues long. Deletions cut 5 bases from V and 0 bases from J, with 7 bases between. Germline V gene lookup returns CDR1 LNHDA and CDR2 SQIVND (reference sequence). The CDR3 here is CASSWGVNTEAFF. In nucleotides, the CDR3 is TGTGCCAGTAGTTGGGGAGTGAACACTGAAGCTTTCTTT.

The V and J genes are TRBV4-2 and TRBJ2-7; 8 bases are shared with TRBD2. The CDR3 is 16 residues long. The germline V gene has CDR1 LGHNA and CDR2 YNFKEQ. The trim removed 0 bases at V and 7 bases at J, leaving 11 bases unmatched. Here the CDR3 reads CASSQDIPGGPGEQYF. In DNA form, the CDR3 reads TGTGCCAGCAGCCAAGATATCCCGGGAGGGCCCGGGGAGCAGTACTTC.

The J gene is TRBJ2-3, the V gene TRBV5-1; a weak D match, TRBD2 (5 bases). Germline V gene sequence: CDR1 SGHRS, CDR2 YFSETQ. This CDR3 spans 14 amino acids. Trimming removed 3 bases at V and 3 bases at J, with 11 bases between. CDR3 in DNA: TGCGCCAGCAGCTCCGGGGTAGAGACAGATACGCAGTATTTT. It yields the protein CASSSGVETDTQYF.

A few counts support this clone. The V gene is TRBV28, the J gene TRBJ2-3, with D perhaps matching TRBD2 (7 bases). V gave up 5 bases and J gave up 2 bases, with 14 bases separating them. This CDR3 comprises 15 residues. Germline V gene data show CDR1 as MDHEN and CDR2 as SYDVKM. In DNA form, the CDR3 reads TGTGCCAGCAGTGCGGGGGCCCTCGACACAGATACGCAGTATTTT. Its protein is CASSAGALDTDTQYF.

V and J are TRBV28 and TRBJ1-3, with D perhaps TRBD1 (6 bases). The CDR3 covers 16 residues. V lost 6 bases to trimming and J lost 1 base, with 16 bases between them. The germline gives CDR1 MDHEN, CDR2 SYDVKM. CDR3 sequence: CASRPRGARSGNTIYF. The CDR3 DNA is TGTGCCAGCAGGCCCCGGGGGGCGCGTTCTGGAAACACCATATATTTT.

The CDR3: CASSHPWRSRGTEAFF. The CDR3 DNA is TGCGCCAGCAGCCATCCCTGGCGCTCCCGGGGCACTGAAGCTTTCTTT. The chain carries TRBV4-1 and TRBJ1-1; no reliable D call. The CDR3 loop spans 16 amino acids. Looked up from germline, CDR1 is MGHRA and CDR2 is YSYEKL. V gave up 3 bases and J gave up 4 bases, with 18 bases separating them.

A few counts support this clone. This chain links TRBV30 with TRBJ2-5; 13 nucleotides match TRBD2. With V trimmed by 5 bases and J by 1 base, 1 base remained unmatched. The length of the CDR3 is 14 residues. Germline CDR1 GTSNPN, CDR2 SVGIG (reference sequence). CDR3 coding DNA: TGTGCCTGGGGGACTAGCGGGGTCCAAGAGACCCAGTACTTC. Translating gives CAWGTSGVQETQYF.

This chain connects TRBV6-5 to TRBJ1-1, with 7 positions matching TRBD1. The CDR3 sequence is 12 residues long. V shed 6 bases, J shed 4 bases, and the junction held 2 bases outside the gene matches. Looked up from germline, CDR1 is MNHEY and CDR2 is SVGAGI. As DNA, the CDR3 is TGTGCCAGCAGAACAGGGGCCACTGAAGCTTTCTTT. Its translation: CASRTGATEAFF.

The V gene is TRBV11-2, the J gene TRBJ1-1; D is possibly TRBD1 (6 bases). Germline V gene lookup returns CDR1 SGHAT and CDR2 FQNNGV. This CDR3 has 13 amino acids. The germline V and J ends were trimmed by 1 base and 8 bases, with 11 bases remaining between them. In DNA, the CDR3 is TGTGCCAGCAGCTTAGCAGGGGTATCGGAAGCTTTCTTT. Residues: CASSLAGVSEAFF.

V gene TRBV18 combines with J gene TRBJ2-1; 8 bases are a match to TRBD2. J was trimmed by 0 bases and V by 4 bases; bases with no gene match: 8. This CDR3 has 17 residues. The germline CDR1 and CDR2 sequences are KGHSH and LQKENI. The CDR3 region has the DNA TGTGCCAGCTCACGACGGGGGGGTACTGACTCCTACAATGAGCAGTTCTTC. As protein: CASSRRGGTDSYNEQFF.

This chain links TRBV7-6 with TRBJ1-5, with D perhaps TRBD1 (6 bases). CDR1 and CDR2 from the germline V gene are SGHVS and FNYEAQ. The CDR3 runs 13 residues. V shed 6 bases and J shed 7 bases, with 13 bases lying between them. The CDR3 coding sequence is TGTGCCAGCAGTCAGGGGAAGGACCAGCCCCAGCATTTT. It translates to CASSQGKDQPQHF.

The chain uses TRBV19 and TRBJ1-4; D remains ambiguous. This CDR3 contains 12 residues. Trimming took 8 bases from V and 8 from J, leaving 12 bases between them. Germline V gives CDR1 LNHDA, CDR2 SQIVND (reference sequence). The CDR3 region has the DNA TGTGCCAGTGGAACCAGCGAGGAAAAACTGTTTTTT. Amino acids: CASGTSEEKLFF.

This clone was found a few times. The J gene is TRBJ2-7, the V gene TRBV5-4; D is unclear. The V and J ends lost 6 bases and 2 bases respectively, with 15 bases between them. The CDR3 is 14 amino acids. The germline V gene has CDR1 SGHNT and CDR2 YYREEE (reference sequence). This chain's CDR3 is CASNPVSVAYEQYF. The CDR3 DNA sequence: TGTGCCAGCAACCCGGTGAGTGTTGCCTACGAGCAGTACTTC.

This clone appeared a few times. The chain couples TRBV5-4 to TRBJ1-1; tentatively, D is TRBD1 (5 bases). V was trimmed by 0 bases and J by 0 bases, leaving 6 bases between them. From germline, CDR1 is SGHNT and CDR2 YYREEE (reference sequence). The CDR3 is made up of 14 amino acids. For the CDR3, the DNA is TGTGCCAGCAGCTTGGGACAGATGAACACTGAAGCTTTCTTT. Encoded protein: CASSLGQMNTEAFF.

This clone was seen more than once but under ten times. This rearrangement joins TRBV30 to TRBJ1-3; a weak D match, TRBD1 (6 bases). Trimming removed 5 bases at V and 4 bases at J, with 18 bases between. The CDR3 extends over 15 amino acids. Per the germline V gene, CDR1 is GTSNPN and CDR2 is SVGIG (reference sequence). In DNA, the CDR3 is TGTGCCTGGGGCTCGGGGGGCTACCCGGGAAACACCATATATTTT. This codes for CAWGSGGYPGNTIYF. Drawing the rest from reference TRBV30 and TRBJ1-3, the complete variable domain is SQTIHQWPATLVQPVGSPLSLECTVEGTSNPNLYWYRQAAGRGLQLLFYSVGIGQISSEVPQNLSASRPQDRQFILSSKKLLLSDSGFYLCAWGSGGYPGNTIYFGEGSWLTVV.

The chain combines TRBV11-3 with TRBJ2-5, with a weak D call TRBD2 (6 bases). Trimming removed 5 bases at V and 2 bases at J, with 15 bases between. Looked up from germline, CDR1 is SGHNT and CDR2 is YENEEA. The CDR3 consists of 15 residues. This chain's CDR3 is CASSPPGGGQETQYF. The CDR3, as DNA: TGTGCCAGCAGCCCTCCAGGTGGGGGGCAAGAGACCCAGTACTTC.

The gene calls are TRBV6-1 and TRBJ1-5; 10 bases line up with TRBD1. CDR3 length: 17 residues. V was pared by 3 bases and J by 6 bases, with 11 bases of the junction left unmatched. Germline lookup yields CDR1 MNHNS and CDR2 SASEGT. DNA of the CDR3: TGTGCCAGCAGTGAGAATTATGGACAGGGGGTTATTCAGCCCCAGCATTTT. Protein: CASSENYGQGVIQPQHF.

The CDR3 nucleotides are TGCGCCAGCAGCTTGGTCGGCATAGCCACCGGGGAGCTGTTTTTT. Encoded protein: CASSLVGIATGELFF. The chain couples TRBV5-1 to TRBJ2-2; D is uncertain. The CDR3 covers 15 residues. V lost 0 bases and J 4 bases, leaving 10 bases between the germline ends. Germline V lookup: CDR1 SGHRS, CDR2 YFSETQ.